This T cell receptor (beta chain) was captured by sequencing in a study of T cells expressing NK-cell markers. Study summary: Underlying the TCR beta repertoires were sorted CD3+CD56+NKG2C+, CD3+CD56+NKG2C- and CD3+CD56-NKG2C+ T cells. Eight donors were sequenced, seven testing HCMV-seropositive and one testing seronegative.

UMIs were included in TCR beta cDNA generated by 5'RACE template switching. TCRdb reprocessed the 5' RACE reads and keeps a single row for each CDR3 protein, giving no DNA. The repertoire table contains about 390,000 distinct CDR3 sequences. As regards this clonotype: Its antigen is currently unknown.

Germline lookup yields CDR1 SGHVS and CDR2 FQNEAQ. The CDR3 is 15 amino acids. Study results and caveats: Dominance of the CD3+CD56-NKG2C+ fraction by these clonotypes also held in a handful of donors.

The sequence derives from a woman aged 45-65 years in good health. This chain links TRBV7-8 with TRBJ2-3. The sample taken for sequencing was blood T cells: a sorted CD56 or NKG2C T cell subset, CD4+ or CD8+ T cells, or bulk PBMC T cells (not recorded which). Here the CDR3 reads CASRSGLTSTDTQYF. The full variable domain, its missing parts supplied by reference TRBV7-8 and TRBJ2-3, is GAGVSQSPRYKVAKRGQDVALRCDPISGHVSLFWYQQALGQGPEFLTYFQNEAQLDKSGLPSDRFFAERPEGSVSTLKIQRTQQEDSAVYLCASRSGLTSTDTQYFGPGTRLTVL.